The present TCR beta chain was sequenced within a study of cytomegalovirus exposure and HLA in healthy donors. The PCR used 60 Vbeta and 13 Jbeta primers. Generated by immunoSEQ multiplex PCR, the TCRdb table keeps only in-frame clones and is missing some. The sample yields about 160,000 clones, about 75% seen once. The germline V gene has CDR1 SGHRS and CDR2 YFSETQ. V lost 7 bases to trimming and J lost 4 bases; unmatched junction nucleotides: 12. The CDR3 loop spans 15 amino acids. Sample: PBMCs. The receptor comes from a female donor in good health and CMV-seronegative. The chain is built from TRBV5-1 and TRBJ2-5, with 8 positions matching TRBD2. This chain's CDR3 is CASGDLSGAPETQYF. CDR3 DNA: TGCGCCAGCGGCGATCTTAGCGGGGCCCCAGAGACCCAGTACTTC.